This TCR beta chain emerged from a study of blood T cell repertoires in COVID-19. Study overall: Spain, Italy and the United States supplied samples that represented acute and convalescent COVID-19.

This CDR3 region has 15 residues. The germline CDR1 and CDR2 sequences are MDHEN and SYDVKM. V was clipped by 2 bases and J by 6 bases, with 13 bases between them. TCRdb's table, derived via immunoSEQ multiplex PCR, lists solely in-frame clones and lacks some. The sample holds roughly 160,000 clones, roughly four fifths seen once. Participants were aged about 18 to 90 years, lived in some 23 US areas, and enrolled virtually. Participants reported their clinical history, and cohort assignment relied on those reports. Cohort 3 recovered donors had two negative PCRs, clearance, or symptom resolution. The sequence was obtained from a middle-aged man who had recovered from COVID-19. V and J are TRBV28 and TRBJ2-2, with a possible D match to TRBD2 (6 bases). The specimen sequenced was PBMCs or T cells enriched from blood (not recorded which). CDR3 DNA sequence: TGTGCCAGCAGTTTAACGGGACTGCGCCCCGGGGAGCTGTTTTTT. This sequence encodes CASSLTGLRPGELFF. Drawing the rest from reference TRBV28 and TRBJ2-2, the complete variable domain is DVKVTQSSRYLVKRTGEKVFLECVQDMDHENMFWYRQDPGLGLRLIYFSYDVKMKEKGDIPEGYSVSREKKERFSLILESASTNQTSMYLCASSLTGLRPGELFFGEGSRLTVL.